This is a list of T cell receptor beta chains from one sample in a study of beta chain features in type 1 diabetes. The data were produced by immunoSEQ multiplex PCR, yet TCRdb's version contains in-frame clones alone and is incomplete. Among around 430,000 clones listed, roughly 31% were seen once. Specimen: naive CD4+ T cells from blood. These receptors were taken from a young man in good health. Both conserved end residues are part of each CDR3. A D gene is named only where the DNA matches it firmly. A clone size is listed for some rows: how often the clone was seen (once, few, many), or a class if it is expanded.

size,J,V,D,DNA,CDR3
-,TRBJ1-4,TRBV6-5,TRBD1,TGTGCCAGCAAGCCGGGACAGGGCCTTGAAAAACTGTTTTTT,CASKPGQGLEKLFF
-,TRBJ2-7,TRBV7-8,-,TGTGCCAGCAGTCCTAGGACAGCCTCCTACGAGCAGTACTTC,CASSPRTASYEQYF
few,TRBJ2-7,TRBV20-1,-,TGCAGTCCTCGGAGTACCTACGAGCAGTACTTC,CSPRSTYEQYF
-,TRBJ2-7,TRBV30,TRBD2,TGTGCCTGGAGGGGGAGGGGAGTCATCTACGAGCAGTACTTC,CAWRGRGVIYEQYF
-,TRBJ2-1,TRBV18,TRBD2,TGTGCCAGCTCACCGGGGCTAGCGGGGACGAGCTCCTACAATGAGCAGTTCTTC,CASSPGLAGTSSYNEQFF
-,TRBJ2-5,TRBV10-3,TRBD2,TGTGCCATCAGGACGGGAGGGGAGGGTGAGACCCAGTACTTC,CAIRTGGEGETQYF
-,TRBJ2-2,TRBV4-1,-,TGCGCCAGCAGCCAAGATCGGGTCGGGGAGCTGTTTTTT,CASSQDRVGELFF
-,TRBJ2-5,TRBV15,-,TGTGCCACCTCCGCAAGGGAGACCCAGTACTTC,CATSARETQYF
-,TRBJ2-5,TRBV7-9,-,TGTGCCAGCAGGCTCGGGTTAGCGGACCGGTACCAAGAGACCCAGTACTTC,CASRLGLADRYQETQYF
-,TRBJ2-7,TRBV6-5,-,TGTGCCAGCAGACAGGGAATAGGTACCTACGAGCAGTACTTC,CASRQGIGTYEQYF
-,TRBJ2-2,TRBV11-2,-,TGTGCCAGCACCCAAGGGGGGACCGGGGAGCTGTTTTTT,CASTQGGTGELFF
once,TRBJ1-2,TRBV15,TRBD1,TGTGCCACCAGCAGAGCCCCGACAGGGGCGGACTATGGCTACACCTTC,CATSRAPTGADYGYTF
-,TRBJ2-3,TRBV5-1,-,TGCGCCAGCAGCGCGAAACAACTAGAGAGCACAGATACGCAGTATTTT,CASSAKQLESTDTQYF
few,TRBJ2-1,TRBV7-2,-,TGTGCCAGCAGCTTTACGGGATCTCTGGACAATGAGCAGTTCTTC,CASSFTGSLDNEQFF
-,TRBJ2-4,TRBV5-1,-,TGCGCCAGCAGTCCGCAGGGGTTTAAAAACATTCAGTACTTC,CASSPQGFKNIQYF
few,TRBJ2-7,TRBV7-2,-,TGTGCCAGCAGCTCCTACCGGGACATACCCTACGAGCAGTACTTC,CASSSYRDIPYEQYF
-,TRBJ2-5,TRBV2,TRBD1,TGTGCCAGCAGAAGGTCAGGGACAGGGGGCGAGACCCAGTACTTC,CASRRSGTGGETQYF
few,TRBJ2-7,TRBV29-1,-,TGCAGCGTTGTTTCGTGGGGACGGTCCGAGCAGTACTTC,CSVVSWGRSEQYF